This T cell receptor beta chain stems from a study of blood T cell repertoires in COVID-19. Study-level information: Some COVID-19 samples were acute and others convalescent; all came from the United States, Italy and Spain. T cells, B-cell-depleted T cells, or PBMCs provided the cDNA or gDNA that served as material.

In the original processing: By means of reference gene primer amplification, nucleated cell counts were estimated. Repertoires were generated with immunoSEQ multiplex PCR, while TCRdb's copy carries only in-frame clones and drops some. V and J calls and clone size are given by that table; D and trimming were obtained from the DNA. The sample includes around 50,000 clones, 75% to 95% seen only once; the top ten take over 4%. This CDR3 comprises 15 residues. Trimming shortened V by 2 bases and J by 5 bases, and 17 bases separated the two germline ends. CDR1 is SGHKS, CDR2 YYEKEE, per germline (reference sequence).

Sequencing input: peripheral blood. The TCR originated in a man aged 70 or older with acute or convalescent COVID-19. This chain connects TRBV5-5 to TRBJ2-7; perhaps TRBD2 as D (5 bases). This CDR3 reads CASSLRTLGNHEQYF. The CDR3 nucleotides read TGTGCCAGCAGCTTACGGACTCTAGGGAACCACGAGCAGTACTTC.